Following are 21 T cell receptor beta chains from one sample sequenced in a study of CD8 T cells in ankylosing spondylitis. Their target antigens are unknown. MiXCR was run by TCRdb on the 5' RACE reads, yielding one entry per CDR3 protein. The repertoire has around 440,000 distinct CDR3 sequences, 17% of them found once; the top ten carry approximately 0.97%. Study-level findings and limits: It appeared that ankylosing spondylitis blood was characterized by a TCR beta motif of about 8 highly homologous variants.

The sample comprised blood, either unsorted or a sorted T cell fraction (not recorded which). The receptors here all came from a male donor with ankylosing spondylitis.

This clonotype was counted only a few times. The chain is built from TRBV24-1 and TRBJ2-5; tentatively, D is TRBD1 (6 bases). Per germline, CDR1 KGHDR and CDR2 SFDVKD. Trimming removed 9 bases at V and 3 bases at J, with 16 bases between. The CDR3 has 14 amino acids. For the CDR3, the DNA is TGTGCCACCGCAGACAGGACCACCGAAGAGACCCAGTACTTC. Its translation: CATADRTTEETQYF.

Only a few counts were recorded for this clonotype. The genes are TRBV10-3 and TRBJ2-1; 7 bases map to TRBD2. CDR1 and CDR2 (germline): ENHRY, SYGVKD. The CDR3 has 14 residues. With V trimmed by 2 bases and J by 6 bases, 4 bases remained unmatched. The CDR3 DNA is TGTGCCATCAGTGAGACAGGACTAGGCAATGAGCAGTTCTTC. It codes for CAISETGLGNEQFF.

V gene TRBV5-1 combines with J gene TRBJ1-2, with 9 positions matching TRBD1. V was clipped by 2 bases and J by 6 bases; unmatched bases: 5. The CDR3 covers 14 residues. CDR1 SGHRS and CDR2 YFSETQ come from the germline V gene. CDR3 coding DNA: TGCGCCAGCAGCTTCGCGGGACAGGGAGATGGCTACACCTTC. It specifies CASSFAGQGDGYTF.

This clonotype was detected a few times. The CDR3 bases are TGCAGTGTCAGAATTAACTATGGCTACACCTTC. It is translated as CSVRINYGYTF. J is TRBJ1-2 and V is TRBV20-1; D gene unclear. With 7 bases removed from V and 1 base from J, the gap between germline ends came to 7 bases. Germline V gene lookup returns CDR1 DFQATT and CDR2 SNEGSKA (reference sequence). The CDR3 contains 11 residues.

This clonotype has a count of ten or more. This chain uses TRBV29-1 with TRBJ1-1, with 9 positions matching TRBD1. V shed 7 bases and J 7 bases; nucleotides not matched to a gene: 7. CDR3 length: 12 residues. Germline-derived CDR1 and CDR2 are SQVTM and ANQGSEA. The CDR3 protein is CSGGRTGDEAFF. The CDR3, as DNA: TGCAGCGGGGGGAGGACAGGGGATGAAGCTTTCTTT.

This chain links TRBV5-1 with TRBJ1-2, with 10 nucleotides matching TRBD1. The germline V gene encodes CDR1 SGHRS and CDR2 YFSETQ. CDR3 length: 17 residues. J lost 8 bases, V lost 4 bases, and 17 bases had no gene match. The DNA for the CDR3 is TGCGCCAGCAGCGGGGGACAGGGGCACGCTGCTACCTACGGCTACACCTTC. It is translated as CASSGGQGHAATYGYTF.

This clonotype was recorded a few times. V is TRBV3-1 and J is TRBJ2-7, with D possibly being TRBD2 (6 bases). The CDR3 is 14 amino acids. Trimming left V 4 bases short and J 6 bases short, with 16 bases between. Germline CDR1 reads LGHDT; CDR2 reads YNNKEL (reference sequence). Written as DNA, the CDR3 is TGTGCCAGCAGCCGGGCACTAGCCCCTATCGAGCAGTACTTC. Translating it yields CASSRALAPIEQYF.

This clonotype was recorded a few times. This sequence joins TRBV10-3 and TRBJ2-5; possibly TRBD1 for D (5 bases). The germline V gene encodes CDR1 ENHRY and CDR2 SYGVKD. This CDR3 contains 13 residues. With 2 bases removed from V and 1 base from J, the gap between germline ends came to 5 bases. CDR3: CAISEQGQETQYF. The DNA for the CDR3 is TGTGCCATCAGTGAGCAGGGCCAAGAGACCCAGTACTTC.

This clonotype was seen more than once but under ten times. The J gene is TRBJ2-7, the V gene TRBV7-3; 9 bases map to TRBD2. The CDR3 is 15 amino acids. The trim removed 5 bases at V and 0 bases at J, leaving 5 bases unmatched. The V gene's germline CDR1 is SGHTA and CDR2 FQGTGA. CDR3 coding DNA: TGTGCCAGCAGCCTAGCGGGGCCCAGCTCCTACGAGCAGTACTTC. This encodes CASSLAGPSSYEQYF.

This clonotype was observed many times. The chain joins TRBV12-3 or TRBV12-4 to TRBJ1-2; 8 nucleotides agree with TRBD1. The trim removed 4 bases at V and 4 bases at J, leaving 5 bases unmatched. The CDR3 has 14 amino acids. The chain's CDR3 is CASSSGGQGYGYTF. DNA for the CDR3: TGTGCCAGCAGTTCAGGGGGCCAAGGCTATGGCTACACCTTC.

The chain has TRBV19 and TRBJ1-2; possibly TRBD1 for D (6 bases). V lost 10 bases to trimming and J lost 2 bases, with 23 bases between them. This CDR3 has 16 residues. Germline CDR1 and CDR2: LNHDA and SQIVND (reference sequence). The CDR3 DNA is TGTGCCACCTACAGCCCGCGACGGGGGACAAACTATGGCTACACCTTC. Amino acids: CATYSPRRGTNYGYTF.

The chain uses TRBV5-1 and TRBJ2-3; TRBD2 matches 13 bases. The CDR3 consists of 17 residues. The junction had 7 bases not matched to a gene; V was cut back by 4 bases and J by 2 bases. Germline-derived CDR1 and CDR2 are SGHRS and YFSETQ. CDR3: CASSPWTSGGPTDTQYF. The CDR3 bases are TGCGCCAGCAGCCCCTGGACTAGCGGGGGCCCCACAGATACGCAGTATTTT.

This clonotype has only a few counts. The DNA for the CDR3 is TGTGCCAGCAGCCCGACTAGCGGGGAATACGAGCAGTACTTC. Its translation: CASSPTSGEYEQYF. The chain combines TRBV7-9 with TRBJ2-7, with TRBD2 identical over 11 bases. The V and J ends lost 5 bases and 4 bases, in that order; junction bases with no gene match: 4. CDR1 SEHNR and CDR2 FQNEAQ come from the germline V gene (reference sequence). The CDR3 has 14 amino acids.

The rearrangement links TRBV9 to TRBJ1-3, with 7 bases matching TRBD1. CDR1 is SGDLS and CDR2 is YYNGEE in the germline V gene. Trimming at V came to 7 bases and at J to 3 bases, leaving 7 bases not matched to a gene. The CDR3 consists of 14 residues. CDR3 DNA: TGTGCCAGCGGACCGACAGGGAATGGAAACACCATATATTTT. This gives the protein CASGPTGNGNTIYF.

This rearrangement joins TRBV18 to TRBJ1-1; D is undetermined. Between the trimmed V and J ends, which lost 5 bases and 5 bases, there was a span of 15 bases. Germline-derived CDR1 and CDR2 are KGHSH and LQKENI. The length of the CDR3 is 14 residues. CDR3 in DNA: TGTGCCAGCTCAATGACCCCAAGAGAGACTGAAGCTTTCTTT. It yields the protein CASSMTPRETEAFF.

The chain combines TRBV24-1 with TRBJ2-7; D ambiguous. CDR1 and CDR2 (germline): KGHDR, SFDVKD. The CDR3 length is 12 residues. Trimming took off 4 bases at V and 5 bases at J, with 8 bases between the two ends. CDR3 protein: CATSDPTDEQYF. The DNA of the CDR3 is TGTGCCACCAGTGACCCTACAGACGAGCAGTACTTC.

The CDR3 region is CASSLGRPANTGELFF. For the CDR3, the DNA is TGTGCCAGCAGCCTCGGGAGGCCCGCGAACACCGGGGAGCTGTTTTTT. The chain combines TRBV3-1 with TRBJ2-2; TRBD2 matches at 7 bases. The CDR3 spans 16 residues. Trimming took 4 bases from V and 0 from J; bases not matched to a gene: 5. CDR1 LGHDT and CDR2 YNNKEL come from the germline V gene (reference sequence).

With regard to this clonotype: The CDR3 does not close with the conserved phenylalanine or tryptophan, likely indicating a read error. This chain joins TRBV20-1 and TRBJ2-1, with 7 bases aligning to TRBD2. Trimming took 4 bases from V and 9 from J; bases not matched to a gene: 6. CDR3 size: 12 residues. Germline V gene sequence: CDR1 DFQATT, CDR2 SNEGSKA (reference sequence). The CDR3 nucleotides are TGCAGTGCTAAGGCGGGAGCGGGTGAGCAGTTCCTC. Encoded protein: CSAKAGAGEQFL.

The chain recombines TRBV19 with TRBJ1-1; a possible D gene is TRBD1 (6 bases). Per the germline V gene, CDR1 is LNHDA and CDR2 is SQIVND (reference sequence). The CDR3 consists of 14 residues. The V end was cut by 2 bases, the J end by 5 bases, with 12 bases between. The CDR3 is CASSIQGSLTEAFF. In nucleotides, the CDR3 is TGTGCCAGTAGTATACAGGGGTCTCTGACTGAAGCTTTCTTT.

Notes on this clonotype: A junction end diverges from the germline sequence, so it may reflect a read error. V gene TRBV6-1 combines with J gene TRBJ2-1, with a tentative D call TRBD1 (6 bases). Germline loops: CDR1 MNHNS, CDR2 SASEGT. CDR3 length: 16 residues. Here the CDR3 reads CASSLRGGSLYNEQFF. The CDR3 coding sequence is TGTGCAAGCAGCCTCAGAGGGGGTAGCCTCTACAATGAGCAGTTCTTC.

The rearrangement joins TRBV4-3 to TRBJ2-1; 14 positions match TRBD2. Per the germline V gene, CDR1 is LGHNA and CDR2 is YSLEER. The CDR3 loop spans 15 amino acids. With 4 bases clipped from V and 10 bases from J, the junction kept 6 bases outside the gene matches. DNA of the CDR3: TGCGCCAGCAGCCGAACGGGACTAGCGGGAGAAGAGCAGTTCTTC. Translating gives CASSRTGLAGEEQFF.